The present T cell receptor (beta chain) was sequenced within a study of regulatory T cells in long-lasting Graves disease. Points from the study as a whole: Newly diagnosed patients shared more than 750 public clonotypes; persistent patients shared some 2,700.

At least ten counts were recorded for this clonotype. No antigen is known for it. Time point noted: newly diagnosed GD, antithyroid drugs for less than 3 months. Isolated PBMC RNA provided the starting material for the TCR library. Building of the TCR beta libraries involved iRepertoire HTBI primers and Arm-PCR of CDR3 regions. Via MiXCR, TCRdb re-called the multiplex PCR reads, giving one row per CDR3 protein. The profile shows 510,000 or so distinct CDR3 sequences, about 12% of them singletons. These data were likewise used in another study, on T cells in Graves' hyperthyroidism and ophthalmopathy.

Sequenced here: peripheral blood mononuclear cells (PBMCs), sampled at new diagnosis, from a patient treated with antithyroid drugs. The clonotype was recovered from a woman in her 30s with Graves disease.

The CDR3 DNA reads as TGCAGTGCTTTAACTAGCGGGAGACCAAAGGGGGAGACCCAGTACTTC. Translated, it gives CSALTSGRPKGETQYF. The chain carries TRBV20-1 and TRBJ2-5, with 11 bases matching TRBD2. V lost 5 bases, J lost 5 bases, and 13 bases stayed unmatched. The CDR3 is made up of 16 amino acids. Germline loops: CDR1 DFQATT, CDR2 SNEGSKA (reference sequence).